The text below deals with one TCR beta chain. Its matching antigen is unknown. Sequenced with the Oncomine TCR Beta short-read assay was DNA taken from cultured CD4+ T cells. A single record per CDR3 protein comes from TCRdb applying MiXCR to the PCR reads. The sample holds 7,000 to 10,000 distinct CDR3 sequences, roughly 19% seen once. The CDR3 has 15 residues. V trimming: 7 bases; J trimming: 8 bases; junction bases outside the gene matches: 11. From germline, CDR1 is MDHEN and CDR2 SYDVKM. The data belong to a study of vaccination and CD4 T cells after COVID-19. Documented treatment: approximately 11-day PBMC culture with coronavirus spike peptide pools or control peptides (ViraFEST assay).

The chain couples TRBV28 to TRBJ1-2, with 12 bases identical to TRBD1. The sequenced sample was CD4+ T cells from blood, cultured in vitro, obtained after SARS-CoV-2 vaccination. The TCR comes from a human donor who had recovered from COVID-19. CDR3 in DNA: TGTGCCAGCACACATCCCGGGACAGGGGGCGGAGGCTACACCTTC. Protein sequence: CASTHPGTGGGGYTF.